This T cell receptor beta chain was retrieved from a study of T cells in Graves' hyperthyroidism and ophthalmopathy. TCR beta CDR3 regions were amplified from RNA. In the first-round RT-PCR of the TCR CDR3, the HTBI primer set was used. Via MiXCR, TCRdb re-called the multiplex PCR reads, giving one row per CDR3 protein. Here the sample spans more than 450,000 distinct CDR3 sequences, 12% to 15% being singletons. There are a few counts of this clonotype. Graves' hyperthyroidism is called stable when ophthalmopathy does not progress within 18 months. The receptor comes from a middle-aged woman with Graves' hyperthyroidism. Input material: blood.

This CDR3 is CASSSTGALDYGYTF. CDR3 DNA sequence: TGTGCCAGCAGCTCGACGGGGGCCCTGGACTATGGCTACACCTTC. The chain couples TRBV5-6 to TRBJ1-2; D may be TRBD1 (6 bases). The CDR3 covers 15 residues. Germline lookup yields CDR1 SGHDT and CDR2 YYEEEE. V lost 3 bases and J 3 bases, leaving 15 bases between the germline ends.